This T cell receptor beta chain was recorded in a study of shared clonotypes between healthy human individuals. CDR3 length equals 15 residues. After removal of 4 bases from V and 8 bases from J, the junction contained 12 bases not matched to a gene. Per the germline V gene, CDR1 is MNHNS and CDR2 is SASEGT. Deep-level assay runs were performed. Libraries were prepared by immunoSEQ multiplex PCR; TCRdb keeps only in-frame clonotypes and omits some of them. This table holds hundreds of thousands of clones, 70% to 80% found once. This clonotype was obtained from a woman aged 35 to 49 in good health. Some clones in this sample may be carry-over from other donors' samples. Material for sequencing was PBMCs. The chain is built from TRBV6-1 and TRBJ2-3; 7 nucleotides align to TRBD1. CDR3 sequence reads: CASSGQGEAVGTQYF. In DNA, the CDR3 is TGTGCCAGCAGTGGACAGGGTGAGGCGGTCGGTACGCAGTATTTT.